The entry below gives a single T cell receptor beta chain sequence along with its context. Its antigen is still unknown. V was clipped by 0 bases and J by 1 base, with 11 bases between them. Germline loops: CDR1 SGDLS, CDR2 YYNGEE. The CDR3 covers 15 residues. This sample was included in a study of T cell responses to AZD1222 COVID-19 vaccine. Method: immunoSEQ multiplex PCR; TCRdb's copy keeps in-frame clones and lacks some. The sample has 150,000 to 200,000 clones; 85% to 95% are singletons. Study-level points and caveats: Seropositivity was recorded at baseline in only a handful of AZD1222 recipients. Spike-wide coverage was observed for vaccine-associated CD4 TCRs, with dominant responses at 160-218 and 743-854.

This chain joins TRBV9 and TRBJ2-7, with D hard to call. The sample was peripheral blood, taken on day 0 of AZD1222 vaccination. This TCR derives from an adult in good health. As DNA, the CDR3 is TGTGCCAGCAGCGTAGCTGGCAGTCTTTCCTACGAGCAGTACTTC. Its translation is CASSVAGSLSYEQYF.